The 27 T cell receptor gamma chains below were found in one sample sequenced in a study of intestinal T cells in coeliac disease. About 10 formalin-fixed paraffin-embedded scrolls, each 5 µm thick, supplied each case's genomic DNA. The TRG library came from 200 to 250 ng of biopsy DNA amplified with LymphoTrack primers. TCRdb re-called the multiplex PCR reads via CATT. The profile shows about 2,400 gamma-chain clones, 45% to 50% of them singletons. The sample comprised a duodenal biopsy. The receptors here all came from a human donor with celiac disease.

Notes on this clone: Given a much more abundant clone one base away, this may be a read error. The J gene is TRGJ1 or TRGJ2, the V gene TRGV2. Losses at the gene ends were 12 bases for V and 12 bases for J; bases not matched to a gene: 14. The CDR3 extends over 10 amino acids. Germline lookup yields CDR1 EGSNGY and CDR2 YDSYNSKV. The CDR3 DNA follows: TGTGCCCGGGCTCATTTTGGGAAACTCTTT. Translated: CARAHFGKLF.

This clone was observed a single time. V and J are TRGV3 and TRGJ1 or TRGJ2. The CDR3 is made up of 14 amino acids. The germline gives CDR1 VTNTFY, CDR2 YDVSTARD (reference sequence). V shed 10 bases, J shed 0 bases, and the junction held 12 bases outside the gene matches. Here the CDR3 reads CATGTDLNYYKKLF. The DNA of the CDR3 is TGTGCCACTGGGACGGATTTGAATTATTATAAGAAACTCTTT.

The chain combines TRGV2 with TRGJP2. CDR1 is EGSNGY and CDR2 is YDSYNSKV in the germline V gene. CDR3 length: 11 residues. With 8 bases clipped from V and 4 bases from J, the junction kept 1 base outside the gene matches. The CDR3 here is CATYSDWIKTF. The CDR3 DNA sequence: TGTGCCACCTATAGTGATTGGATCAAGACGTTT.

The CDR3 loop reads CATWDGLSRLF. DNA for the CDR3: TGTGCCACCTGGGATGGCCTTTCCCGCCTCTTT. The chain is built from TRGV4 and TRGJ1 or TRGJ2. The length of the CDR3 is 11 residues. Losses at the gene ends were 1 base for V and 16 bases for J; bases not matched to a gene: 10. Germline lookup yields CDR1 EGSTGY and CDR2 YDSYTSSV.

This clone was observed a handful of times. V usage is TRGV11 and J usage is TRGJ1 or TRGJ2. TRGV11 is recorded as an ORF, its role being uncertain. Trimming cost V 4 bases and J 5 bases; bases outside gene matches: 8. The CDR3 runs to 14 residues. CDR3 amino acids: CACWISPLDYKKLF. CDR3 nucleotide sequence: TGTGCCTGCTGGATTAGCCCCCTCGATTATAAGAAACTCTTT.

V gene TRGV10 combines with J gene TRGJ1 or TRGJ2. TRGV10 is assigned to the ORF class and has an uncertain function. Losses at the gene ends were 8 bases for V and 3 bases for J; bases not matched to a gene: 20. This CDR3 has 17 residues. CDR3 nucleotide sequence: TGTGCTGCGTGGGATAAGGGTACCCGGTGCGGTTATTATAAGAAACTCTTT. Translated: CAAWDKGTRCGYYKKLF.

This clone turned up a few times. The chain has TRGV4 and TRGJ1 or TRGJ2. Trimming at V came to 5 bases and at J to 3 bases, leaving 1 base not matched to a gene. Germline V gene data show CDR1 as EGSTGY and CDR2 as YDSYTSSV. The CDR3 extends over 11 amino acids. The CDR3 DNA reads TGTGCCACCTGGGCTTATTATAAGAAACTCTTT. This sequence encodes CATWAYYKKLF.

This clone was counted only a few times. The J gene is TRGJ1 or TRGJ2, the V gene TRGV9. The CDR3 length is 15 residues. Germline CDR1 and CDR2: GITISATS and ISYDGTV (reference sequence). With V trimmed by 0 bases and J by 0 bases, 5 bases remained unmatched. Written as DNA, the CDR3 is TGTGCCTTGTGGGAGGTGCCGATGAATTATTATAAGAAACTCTTT. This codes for CALWEVPMNYYKKLF.

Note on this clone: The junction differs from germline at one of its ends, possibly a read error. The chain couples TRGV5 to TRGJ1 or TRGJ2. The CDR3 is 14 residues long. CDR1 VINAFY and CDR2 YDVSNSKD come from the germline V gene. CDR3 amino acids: CAAWDTFAGYKKLF. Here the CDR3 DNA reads TGTGCCGCCTGGGACACATTTGCGGGCTATAAGAAACTCTTT.

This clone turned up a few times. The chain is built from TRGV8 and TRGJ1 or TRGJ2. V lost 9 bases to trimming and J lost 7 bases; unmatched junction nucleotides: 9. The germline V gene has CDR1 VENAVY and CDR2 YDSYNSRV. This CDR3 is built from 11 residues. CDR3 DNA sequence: TGTGCCACCAAGCGGCGGTATAAGAAACTCTTT. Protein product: CATKRRYKKLF.

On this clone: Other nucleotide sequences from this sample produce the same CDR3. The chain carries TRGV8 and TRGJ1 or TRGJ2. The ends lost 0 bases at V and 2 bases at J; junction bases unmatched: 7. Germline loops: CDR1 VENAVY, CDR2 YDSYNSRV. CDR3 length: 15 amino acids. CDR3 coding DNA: TGTGCCACCTGGGATAGGCCCCTCCATTATTATAAGAAACTCTTT. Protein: CATWDRPLHYYKKLF.

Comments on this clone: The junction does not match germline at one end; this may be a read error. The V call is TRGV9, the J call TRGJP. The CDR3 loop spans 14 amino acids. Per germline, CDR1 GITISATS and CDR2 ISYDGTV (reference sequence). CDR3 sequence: CALWEVIELGKKVF. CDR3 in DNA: TGTGCCTTGTGGGAGGTGATAGAGTTGGGCAAAAAGGTGTTC.

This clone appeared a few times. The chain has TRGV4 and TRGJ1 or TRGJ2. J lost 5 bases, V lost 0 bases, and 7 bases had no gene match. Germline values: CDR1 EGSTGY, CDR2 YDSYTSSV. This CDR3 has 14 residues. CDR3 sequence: CATWDGQRNYKKLF. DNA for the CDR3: TGTGCCACCTGGGATGGGCAGAGGAATTATAAGAAACTCTTT.

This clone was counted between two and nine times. DNA of the CDR3: TGTGCCACCTGGGATGGGCCATGGAATTATAAGAAACTCTTT. Its translation: CATWDGPWNYKKLF. The chain carries TRGV4 and TRGJ1 or TRGJ2. V lost 0 bases, J lost 5 bases, and 7 bases stayed unmatched. Germline V lookup: CDR1 EGSTGY, CDR2 YDSYTSSV. The CDR3 is 14 amino acids.

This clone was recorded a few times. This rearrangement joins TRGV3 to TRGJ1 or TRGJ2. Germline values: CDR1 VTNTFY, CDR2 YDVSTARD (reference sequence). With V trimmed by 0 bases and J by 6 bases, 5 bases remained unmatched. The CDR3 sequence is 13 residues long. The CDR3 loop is CATWDRHCYKKLF. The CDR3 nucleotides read TGTGCCACCTGGGACAGGCATTGTTATAAGAAACTCTTT.

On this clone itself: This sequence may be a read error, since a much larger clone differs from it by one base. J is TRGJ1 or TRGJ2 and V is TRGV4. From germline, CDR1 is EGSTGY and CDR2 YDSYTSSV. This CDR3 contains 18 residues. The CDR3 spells CATGDGLAETQNYYKKLF. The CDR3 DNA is TGTGCCACCGGGGACGGTTTAGCCGAAACGCAGAATTATTATAAGAAACTCTTT.

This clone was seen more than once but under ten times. The CDR3 DNA is TGTGCCACCTGGGACGGGCGTTGTGATTGGATCAAGACGTTT. This gives the protein CATWDGRCDWIKTF. The V and J genes are TRGV2 and TRGJP2. Germline CDR1 and CDR2: EGSNGY and YDSYNSKV. V lost 0 bases to trimming and J lost 6 bases; unmatched junction nucleotides: 4. There are 14 residues in the CDR3.

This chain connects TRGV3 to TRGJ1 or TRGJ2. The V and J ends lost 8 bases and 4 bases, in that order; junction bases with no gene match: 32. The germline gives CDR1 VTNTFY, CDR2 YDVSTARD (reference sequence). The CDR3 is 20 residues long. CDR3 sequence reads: CATLGQALPNSEKTYYKKLF. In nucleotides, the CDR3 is TGTGCCACCTTGGGACAGGCCCTCCCGAACTCCGAGAAGACATATTATAAGAAACTCTTT.

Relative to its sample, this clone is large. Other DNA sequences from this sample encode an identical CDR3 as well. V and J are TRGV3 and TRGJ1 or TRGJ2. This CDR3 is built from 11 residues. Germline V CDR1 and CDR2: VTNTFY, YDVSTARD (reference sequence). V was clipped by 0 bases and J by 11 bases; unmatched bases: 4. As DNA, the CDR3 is TGTGCCACCTGGGACAGGCCGGAGAAACTCTTT. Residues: CATWDRPEKLF.

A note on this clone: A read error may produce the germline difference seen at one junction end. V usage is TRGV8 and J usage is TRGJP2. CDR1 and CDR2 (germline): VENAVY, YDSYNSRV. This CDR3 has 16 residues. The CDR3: CATRDRKYSSDWIKTF. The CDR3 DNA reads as TGTGCCACCCGGGATAGAAAATATAGTAGTGATTGGATCAAGACGTTT.

The CDR3: CATWPPITYSSDWIKTF. The CDR3 DNA reads TGTGCCACCTGGCCCCCCATCACATATAGTAGTGATTGGATCAAGACGTTT. V gene TRGV2 combines with J gene TRGJP2. CDR1 and CDR2 from the germline V gene are EGSNGY and YDSYNSKV. V gave up 6 bases and J gave up 0 bases; unmatched junction bases: 13. This CDR3 region has 17 residues.

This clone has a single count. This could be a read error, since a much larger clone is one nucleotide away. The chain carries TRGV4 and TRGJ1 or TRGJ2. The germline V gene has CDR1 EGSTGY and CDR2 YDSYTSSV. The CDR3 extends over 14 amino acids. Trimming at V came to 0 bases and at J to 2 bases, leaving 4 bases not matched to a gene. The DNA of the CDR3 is TGTGCCACCTGGGATGGGCCCTATTATTATAAGAAACTCTTT. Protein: CATWDGPYYYKKLF.

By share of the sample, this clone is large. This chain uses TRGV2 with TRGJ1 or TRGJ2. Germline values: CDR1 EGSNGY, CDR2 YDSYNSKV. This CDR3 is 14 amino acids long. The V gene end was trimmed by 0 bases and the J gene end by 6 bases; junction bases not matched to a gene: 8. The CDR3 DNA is TGTGCCACCTGGGACGGGCTAGGTGGTTATAAGAAACTCTTT. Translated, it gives CATWDGLGGYKKLF.

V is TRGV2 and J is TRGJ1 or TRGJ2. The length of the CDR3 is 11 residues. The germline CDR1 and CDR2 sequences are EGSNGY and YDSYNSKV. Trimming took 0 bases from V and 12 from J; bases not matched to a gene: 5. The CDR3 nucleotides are TGTGCCACCTGGGACGGGCCAAGGAAACTCTTT. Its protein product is CATWDGPRKLF.

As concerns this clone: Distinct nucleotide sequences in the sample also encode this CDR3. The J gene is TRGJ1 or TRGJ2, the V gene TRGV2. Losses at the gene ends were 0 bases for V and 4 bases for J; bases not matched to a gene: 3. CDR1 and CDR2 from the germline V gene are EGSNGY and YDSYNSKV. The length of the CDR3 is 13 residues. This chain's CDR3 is CATWDGRYYKKLF. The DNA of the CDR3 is TGTGCCACCTGGGACGGGCGCTATTATAAGAAACTCTTT.

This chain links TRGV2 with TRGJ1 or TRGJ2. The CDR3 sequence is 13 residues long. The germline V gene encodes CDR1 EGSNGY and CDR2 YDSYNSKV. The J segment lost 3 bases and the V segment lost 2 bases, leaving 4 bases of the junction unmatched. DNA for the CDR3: TGTGCCACCTGGGACGATTTTTATTATAAGAAACTCTTT. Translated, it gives CATWDDFYYKKLF.

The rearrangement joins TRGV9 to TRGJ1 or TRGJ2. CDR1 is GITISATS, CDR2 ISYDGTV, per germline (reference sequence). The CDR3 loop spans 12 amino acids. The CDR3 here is CACGRQNRKKLF. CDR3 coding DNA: TGTGCTTGTGGGAGGCAAAATAGGAAGAAACTCTTT.